This TCR beta chain was found in a study of blood T cell repertoires in COVID-19. For the study at large: The study drew acute and convalescent COVID-19 samples from the United States, Italy and Spain. T cells, B-cell-depleted T cells, or PBMCs supplied cDNA or gDNA.

CDR1 and CDR2 (germline): MDHEN, SYDVKM. The CDR3 contains 15 residues. The V end was cut by 6 bases, the J end by 2 bases, with 16 bases between. Method: immunoSEQ multiplex PCR; TCRdb's copy keeps in-frame clones and lacks some. The table has 85,000 to 120,000 clones, around 80% seen once; the top ten hold more than 5.5%. Followed longitudinally, the Seattle patients had been enrolled during active infection. The source of this sequence is a man aged 80 or over with COVID-19, enrolled during active disease. The chain carries TRBV28 and TRBJ1-1; D gene ambiguous. The sample consisted of peripheral blood. The CDR3 DNA reads TGTGCCAGCAGCCCGGGTCCCTTTTTTAACACTGAAGCTTTCTTT. As protein: CASSPGPFFNTEAFF.